This T cell receptor beta chain was identified during a study of cytomegalovirus exposure and HLA in healthy donors. Whole-study results and caveats: Both high specificity and high sensitivity reportedly marked the classifier's diagnosis of cytomegalovirus status.

Germline V gene data show CDR1 as SGHDT and CDR2 as YYEEEE. V was shortened by 0 bases and J by 4 bases, with 13 bases between the two germline ends. CDR3 length: 15 amino acids. The donors were part of the validation cohort, which consisted of 120 subjects and was separate from the first cohort of around 620 subjects. Produced via immunoSEQ multiplex PCR; TCRdb's table is partial and in-frame only. Counted here are over 150,000 clones, around 80% occurring once; the ten biggest clones make up around 15%. A word on this clone: No antigen is known for it.

This TCR came from a woman in her thirties in good health and CMV-seropositive. The sequenced sample consisted of PBMCs. The chain employs TRBV5-6 and TRBJ1-2; D is uncertain. The CDR3 is CASSLGRGLGYGYTF. The CDR3 nucleotides are TGTGCCAGCAGCTTGGGTCGCGGGCTGGGCTATGGCTACACCTTC. Together with reference TRBV5-6 and TRBJ1-2, the CDR3 gives the full variable domain: DAGVTQSPTHLIKTRGQQVTLRCSPKSGHDTVSWYQQALGQGPQFIFQYYEEEERQRGNFPDRFSGHQFPNYSSELNVNALLLGDSALYLCASSLGRGLGYGYTFGSGTRLTVV.